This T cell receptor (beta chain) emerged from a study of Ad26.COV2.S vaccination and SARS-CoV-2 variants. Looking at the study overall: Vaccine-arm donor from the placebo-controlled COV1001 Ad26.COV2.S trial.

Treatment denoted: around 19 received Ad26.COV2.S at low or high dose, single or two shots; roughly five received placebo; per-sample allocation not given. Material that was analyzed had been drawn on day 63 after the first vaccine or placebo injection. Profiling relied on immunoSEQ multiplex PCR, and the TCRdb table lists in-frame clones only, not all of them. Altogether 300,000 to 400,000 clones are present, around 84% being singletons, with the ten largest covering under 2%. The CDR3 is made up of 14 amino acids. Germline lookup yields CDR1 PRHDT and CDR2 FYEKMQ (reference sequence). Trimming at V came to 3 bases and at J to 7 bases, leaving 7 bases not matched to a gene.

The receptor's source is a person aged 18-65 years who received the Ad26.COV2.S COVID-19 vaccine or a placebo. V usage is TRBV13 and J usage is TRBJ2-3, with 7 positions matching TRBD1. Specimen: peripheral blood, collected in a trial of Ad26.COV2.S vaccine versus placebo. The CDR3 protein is CASSFRQGVNTQYF. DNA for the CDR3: TGTGCCAGCAGCTTCCGACAGGGTGTAAATACGCAGTATTTT. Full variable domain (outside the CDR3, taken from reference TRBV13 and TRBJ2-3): AAGVIQSPRHLIKEKRETATLKCYPIPRHDTVYWYQQGPGQDPQFLISFYEKMQSDKGSIPDRFSAQQFSDYHSELNMSSLELGDSALYFCASSFRQGVNTQYFGPGTRLTVL.